This T cell receptor (beta chain) was sequenced in a study of T-cell memory formation after mild COVID-19. Germline V gives CDR1 DFQATT, CDR2 SNEGSKA (reference sequence). V lost 3 bases to trimming and J lost 6 bases, with 14 bases between them. The CDR3 runs to 13 residues. MiXCR, run by TCRdb on the 5' RACE reads, gives a single entry per CDR3 protein. The sample lists 150,000 to 200,000 distinct CDR3 sequences; roughly 13% were seen once. The sample consisted of PBMCs or a T cell subset sorted from them (not recorded which). This TCR came from a man younger than 30 who had mild COVID-19 (a few samples of this study predate the infection). Cell type and time point are not known. The chain employs TRBV20-1 and TRBJ1-1; tentative D call: TRBD1 (6 bases). CDR3 amino acids: CSASKGEGAEAFF. In nucleotides, the CDR3 is TGCAGTGCTAGTAAGGGGGAAGGCGCTGAAGCTTTCTTT.